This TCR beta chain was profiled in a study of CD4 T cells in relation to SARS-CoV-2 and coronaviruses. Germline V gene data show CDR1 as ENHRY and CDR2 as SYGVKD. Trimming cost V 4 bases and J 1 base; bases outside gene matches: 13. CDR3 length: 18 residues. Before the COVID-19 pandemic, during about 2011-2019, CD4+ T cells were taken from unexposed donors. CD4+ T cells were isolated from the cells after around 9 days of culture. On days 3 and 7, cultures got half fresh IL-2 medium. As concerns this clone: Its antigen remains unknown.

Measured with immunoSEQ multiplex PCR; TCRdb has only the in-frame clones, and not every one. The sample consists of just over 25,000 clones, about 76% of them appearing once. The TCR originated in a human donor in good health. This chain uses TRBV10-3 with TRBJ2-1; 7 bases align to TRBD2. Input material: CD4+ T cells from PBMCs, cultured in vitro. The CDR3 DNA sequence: TGTGCCATCAGTGGTGATCGAAGACTAGCTAGGTCCTACAATGAGCAGTTCTTC. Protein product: CAISGDRRLARSYNEQFF.